What follows are 27 T cell receptor beta chains derived from one specimen sequenced in a study of cytomegalovirus exposure and HLA in healthy donors. It was with 60 Vbeta and 13 Jbeta primers that the PCR ran. Here immunoSEQ multiplex PCR was the method, and the copy in TCRdb shows in-frame clones only, minus some. The sample carries more than 95,000 clones, 60% to 85% recorded once. The sample was PBMCs. Receptor source: a man aged 45-60 years in good health and CMV-seropositive.

This rearrangement joins TRBV2 to TRBJ1-5; TRBD1 is a possible D gene (5 bases). The germline V gene encodes CDR1 SNHLY and CDR2 FYNNEI. Trimming removed 7 bases from V and 0 bases from J, with 16 bases in between. The CDR3 is 16 residues long. The CDR3 reads CASNFQGHNSNQPQHF. DNA of the CDR3: TGTGCCAGCAACTTCCAAGGACATAATAGCAATCAGCCCCAGCATTTT.

This chain connects TRBV6-1 to TRBJ2-2, with a weak D call TRBD2 (6 bases). With 9 bases removed from V and 4 bases from J, the gap between germline ends came to 15 bases. This CDR3 is 14 amino acids long. Germline V gene sequence: CDR1 MNHNS, CDR2 SASEGT. The CDR3 nucleotides read TGTGCCAGTAGGGTAGCGGAGATCACCGGGGAGCTGTTTTTT. It encodes CASRVAEITGELFF.

The rearrangement uses TRBV11-1 and TRBJ2-1; D is uncertain. There are 15 residues in the CDR3. The V end was cut by 2 bases, the J end by 2 bases, with 10 bases between. Germline values: CDR1 SGHAT, CDR2 FQDESV (reference sequence). In nucleotides, the CDR3 is TGTGCCAGCAGCTTAAGCGAGAATACCTACAATGAGCAGTTCTTC. Translated: CASSLSENTYNEQFF.

The V gene is TRBV4-2, the J gene TRBJ2-3, with D unclear. Per the germline V gene, CDR1 is LGHNA and CDR2 is YNFKEQ. The CDR3 is 13 amino acids. Between the trimmed V and J ends, which lost 1 base and 5 bases, there was a span of 7 bases. CDR3 sequence: CASSQGVLDTQYF. For the CDR3, the DNA is TGTGCCAGCAGCCAAGGAGTTTTAGATACGCAGTATTTT.

Of note for this clone: One end of the junction is discordant with germline, which a read error may explain. This rearrangement joins TRBV6-1 to TRBJ2-2, with D tentatively TRBD2 (6 bases). This CDR3 is 16 amino acids long. Germline V gene data show CDR1 as MNHNS and CDR2 as SASEGT. The CDR3 nucleotides are TGTGCCAGCAGTGAAAGAGCAAGGGTCGGGACCGGGGGGCTGTTTTTT. This encodes CASSERARVGTGGLFF.

The chain links TRBV11-2 to TRBJ2-7, with D possibly being TRBD1 (5 bases). V dropped 5 bases and J dropped 0 bases, with 14 bases sitting between them. The length of the CDR3 is 15 residues. CDR1 is SGHAT and CDR2 is FQNNGV in the germline V gene. The chain's CDR3 is CASSRRTYLSYEQYF. The DNA of the CDR3 is TGTGCCAGCAGCCGAAGGACATACCTCTCCTACGAGCAGTACTTC.

There are a few counts of this clone. The chain is built from TRBV4-1 and TRBJ1-4; 9 bases are a match to TRBD1. The junction had 7 bases not matched to a gene; V was cut back by 5 bases and J by 6 bases. Looked up from germline, CDR1 is MGHRA and CDR2 is YSYEKL. The CDR3 is 15 residues long. CDR3 amino acids: CASSLTGTGYEKLFF. The CDR3 bases are TGCGCCAGCAGCTTAACCGGGACAGGGTATGAAAAACTGTTTTTT.

V gene TRBV18 combines with J gene TRBJ2-2; no definite D call. Trimming took off 3 bases at V and 2 bases at J, with 7 bases between the two ends. This CDR3 region has 14 residues. The V gene's germline CDR1 is KGHSH and CDR2 LQKENI. CDR3 coding DNA: TGTGCCAGCTCACCGGCCACAAACACCGGGGAGCTGTTTTTT. Amino acids: CASSPATNTGELFF.

The rearrangement uses TRBV2 and TRBJ1-4; 8 nucleotides match TRBD1. Germline assignment: CDR1 SNHLY and CDR2 FYNNEI. Trimming removed 6 bases from V and 8 bases from J; junction bases left unmatched: 5. The CDR3 has 13 amino acids. CDR3: CASRPTGGEKLFF. Here the CDR3 DNA reads TGTGCCAGCAGACCCACAGGGGGAGAAAAACTGTTTTTT.

This rearrangement joins TRBV4-1 to TRBJ2-4; D may be TRBD2 (6 bases). Germline CDR1 MGHRA, CDR2 YSYEKL. V was shortened by 3 bases and J by 5 bases, with 14 bases between the two germline ends. The CDR3 contains 15 residues. The chain's CDR3 is CASSQEGRRENIQYF. Here the CDR3 DNA reads TGCGCCAGCAGCCAGGAGGGCCGGCGAGAAAACATTCAGTACTTC.

This chain uses TRBV7-2 with TRBJ1-1; D unclear. V gave up 1 base and J gave up 0 bases, with 9 bases separating them. The CDR3 covers 15 residues. Germline CDR1 reads SGHTA; CDR2 reads FQGNSA. The CDR3 loop reads CASSLGSYMNTEAFF. CDR3 bases: TGTGCCAGCAGCTTAGGGTCCTATATGAACACTGAAGCTTTCTTT.

The genes are TRBV4-3 and TRBJ1-5, with a possible D match to TRBD1 (5 bases). Trimming left V 3 bases short and J 3 bases short, with 15 bases between. The length of the CDR3 is 16 residues. Germline V gives CDR1 LGHNA, CDR2 YSLEER. CDR3 protein: CASSQGAGGVNQPQHF. In DNA, the CDR3 is TGCGCCAGCAGCCAGGGTGCCGGGGGGGTCAATCAGCCCCAGCATTTT.

This rearrangement joins TRBV5-1 to TRBJ1-2; D possibly corresponds to TRBD1 (5 bases). Per germline, CDR1 SGHRS and CDR2 YFSETQ. This CDR3 is 17 amino acids long. V was cut by 4 bases and J by 8 bases, with 27 bases left in between. The CDR3 DNA follows: TGCGCCAGCAGCCGCCAAACTACCGGGACGGGGGAAGGAGGCTACACCTTC. It is translated as CASSRQTTGTGEGGYTF.

J is TRBJ2-5 and V is TRBV5-4; D is uncertain. Trimming pared 6 bases from V and 2 bases from J, leaving 14 bases between. The CDR3 consists of 14 residues. Germline assignment: CDR1 SGHNT and CDR2 YYREEE (reference sequence). CDR3 protein: CASNHFAVQETQYF. The CDR3 DNA reads as TGTGCCAGCAATCACTTCGCGGTACAAGAGACCCAGTACTTC.

The chain combines TRBV5-1 with TRBJ2-2; D is ambiguous. The V and J ends lost 1 base and 0 bases respectively, with 10 bases between them. Germline assignment: CDR1 SGHRS and CDR2 YFSETQ. The CDR3 consists of 16 residues. The CDR3 DNA reads TGCGCCAGCAGCTTGATAGGAGAAGCGAACACCGGGGAGCTGTTTTTT. Amino acid sequence: CASSLIGEANTGELFF.

The chain combines TRBV4-1 with TRBJ1-1; 12 bases match TRBD1. CDR3 length: 15 residues. The ends lost 0 bases at V and 9 bases at J; junction bases unmatched: 5. Germline CDR1 is MGHRA and CDR2 is YSYEKL. CDR3 in DNA: TGCGCCAGCAGCCAAGAAGGGACAGGGGGCTATCAAGCTTTCTTT. Its translation: CASSQEGTGGYQAFF.

This chain uses TRBV4-2 with TRBJ2-7, with TRBD2 matching over 15 bases. Losses at the gene ends were 3 bases for V and 6 bases for J; bases not matched to a gene: 9. The CDR3 is 17 amino acids. Germline V CDR1 and CDR2: LGHNA, YNFKEQ. The CDR3 protein is CASSQGLGTSGGREQYF. In DNA form, the CDR3 reads TGTGCCAGCAGCCAGGGGCTGGGGACTAGCGGGGGGCGCGAGCAGTACTTC.

This clone was counted a few times. The rearrangement joins TRBV7-9 to TRBJ1-1; 7 nucleotides agree with TRBD1. Germline values: CDR1 SEHNR, CDR2 FQNEAQ (reference sequence). CDR3 length: 12 amino acids. J lost 4 bases, V lost 6 bases, and 2 bases had no gene match. The CDR3 region is CASSQGGTEAFF. The CDR3 coding sequence is TGTGCCAGCAGTCAGGGGGGCACTGAAGCTTTCTTT.

This clone was detected only a few times. The rearrangement uses TRBV5-8 and TRBJ2-7; TRBD1 matches at 8 bases. The CDR3 totals 17 residues. Germline trimming cut 5 bases from V and 0 bases from J; bases unmatched to any gene: 13. Germline CDR1 SGHTS, CDR2 YDEGEE. CDR3 nucleotides: TGTGCCAGCAGAGTAGACAGGGGCCCAAAACACTCCTACGAGCAGTACTTC. Residues: CASRVDRGPKHSYEQYF. The full variable domain, rest sourced from reference TRBV5-8 and TRBJ2-7, is EAGVTQSPTHLIKTRGQQATLRCSPISGHTSVYWYQQALGLGLQFLLWYDEGEERNRGNFPPRFSGRQFPNYSSELNVNALELEDSALYLCASRVDRGPKHSYEQYFGPGTRLTVT.

This clone showed up just once. The V and J genes are TRBV6-5 and TRBJ1-1; 8 nucleotides agree with TRBD1. This CDR3 comprises 14 residues. V gave up 0 bases and J gave up 3 bases; unmatched junction bases: 0. The germline V gene encodes CDR1 MNHEY and CDR2 SVGAGI. CDR3 protein: CASSYSTGDTEAFF. DNA for the CDR3: TGTGCCAGCAGTTACTCGACAGGGGACACTGAAGCTTTCTTT.

The V and J genes are TRBV18 and TRBJ1-6; D possibly corresponds to TRBD1 (6 bases). The V end was cut by 3 bases, the J end by 3 bases, with 6 bases between. The germline V gene has CDR1 KGHSH and CDR2 LQKENI. CDR3 length: 14 residues. The CDR3 sequence: CASSPDSYNSPLHF. As DNA, the CDR3 is TGTGCCAGCTCACCGGACAGCTATAATTCACCCCTCCACTTT.

The rearrangement links TRBV7-9 to TRBJ2-3, with D possibly TRBD2 on 6 matching bases. This CDR3 contains 18 residues. The V gene's germline CDR1 is SEHNR and CDR2 FQNEAQ (reference sequence). V was trimmed by 4 bases and J by 0 bases, leaving 20 bases between them. The CDR3 DNA is TGTGCCAGCAGCTCCACGGGGACTTTTTCTACTAGCACAGATACGCAGTATTTT. Its protein is CASSSTGTFSTSTDTQYF.

This clone was found a few times. V is TRBV5-8 and J is TRBJ2-5, with a tentative D call TRBD2 (6 bases). Looked up from germline, CDR1 is SGHTS and CDR2 is YDEGEE. Trimming left V 2 bases short and J 11 bases short, with 22 bases between. The CDR3 totals 15 residues. This chain's CDR3 is CASSLTAGIGGRQYF. The CDR3 DNA follows: TGTGCCAGCAGCTTAACCGCAGGGATCGGGGGACGGCAGTACTTC.

This rearrangement joins TRBV19 to TRBJ1-5; TRBD1 is a possible D gene (5 bases). In germline, CDR1 is LNHDA, CDR2 SQIVND (reference sequence). The CDR3 loop spans 15 amino acids. The V gene lost 7 bases and the J gene lost 3 bases, with 16 bases spanning the gap. The CDR3: CASMSQGGVNQPQHF. CDR3 DNA: TGTGCCAGTATGAGTCAGGGTGGGGTCAATCAGCCCCAGCATTTT.

This clone was seen more than once but under ten times. The junction and the germline gene differ at one end; a read error may be behind it. V and J are TRBV6-1 and TRBJ1-6, with D tentatively TRBD1 (6 bases). The CDR3 contains 16 residues. Germline lookup yields CDR1 MNHNS and CDR2 SASEGT. The CDR3: CASSKAGARVNSPLHF. In nucleotides, the CDR3 is TGTGCCAGCAGTAAAGCAGGGGCGCGTGTAAATTCACCCCTCCACTTT.

This chain links TRBV6-1 with TRBJ2-5; TRBD1 matches at 7 bases. After removal of 7 bases from V and 4 bases from J, the junction contained 6 bases not matched to a gene. The CDR3 is made up of 13 amino acids. Germline CDR1 is MNHNS and CDR2 is SASEGT. CDR3: CASNRQGGETQYF. In nucleotides, the CDR3 is TGTGCCAGCAACCGACAGGGCGGAGAGACCCAGTACTTC.

The gene calls are TRBV6-5 and TRBJ2-7; a weak D match, TRBD1 (6 bases). Germline assignment: CDR1 MNHEY and CDR2 SVGAGI. This CDR3 spans 14 amino acids. V was trimmed by 5 bases and J by 0 bases, leaving 11 bases between them. DNA for the CDR3: TGTGCCAGCAGTCAGGGGCCCGGCTCCTACGAGCAGTACTTC. As protein: CASSQGPGSYEQYF.